These 22 T cell receptor beta chains came from one sample sequenced in a study of blood T cells in healthy people across ages. A second PCR of about 7 to 11 cycles used a sample-barcoded 5' primer and a J-beta primer mix. One entry per CDR3 protein, called by TCRdb with MiXCR from the 5' RACE reads. This table holds about 800,000 distinct CDR3 sequences, around 25% found once. The data also belong to a second study, concerning T cells of mothers and their children.

The material sequenced was blood. The receptor source for this set is a boy aged 10-17 years in good health.

This clonotype occurred a few times. The rearrangement uses TRBV6-5 and TRBJ1-2; D is ambiguous. Germline CDR1 is MNHEY and CDR2 is SVGAGI. The V and J ends lost 5 bases and 3 bases respectively, with 16 bases between them. This CDR3 has 15 residues. DNA of the CDR3: TGTGCCAGCAGTAAACCCTCGGGGATGGACTATGGCTACACCTTC. It encodes CASSKPSGMDYGYTF.

V and J are TRBV14 and TRBJ2-1, with TRBD2 matching over 11 bases. The V segment lost 2 bases and the J segment 4 bases; nucleotides outside the gene matches: 4. Germline lookup yields CDR1 SGHDN and CDR2 FVKESK. The CDR3 has 16 residues. The CDR3: CASSQLGLAEYNEQFF. The CDR3, as DNA: TGTGCCAGCAGCCAACTGGGACTAGCGGAATACAATGAGCAGTTCTTC. Filled out from reference TRBV14 and TRBJ2-1, the complete variable domain reads EAGVTQFPSHSVIEKGQTVTLRCDPISGHDNLYWYRRVMGKEIKFLLHFVKESKQDESGMPNNRFLAERTGGTYSTLKVQPAELEDSGVYFCASSQLGLAEYNEQFFGPGTRLTVL.

This clonotype was recorded a few times. The J gene is TRBJ2-1, the V gene TRBV28, with D tentatively TRBD1 (5 bases). Trimming took 5 bases from V and 2 from J, leaving 13 bases between them. CDR1 and CDR2 from the germline V gene are MDHEN and SYDVKM. This CDR3 is 15 amino acids long. CDR3: CASSQQAVPYNEQFF. The CDR3 DNA sequence: TGTGCCAGCAGTCAACAGGCCGTTCCCTACAATGAGCAGTTCTTC. The full variable domain, completed using reference TRBV28 and TRBJ2-1, is DVKVTQSSRYLVKRTGEKVFLECVQDMDHENMFWYRQDPGLGLRLIYFSYDVKMKEKGDIPEGYSVSREKKERFSLILESASTNQTSMYLCASSQQAVPYNEQFFGPGTRLTVL.

This chain joins TRBV2 and TRBJ1-2, with a tentative D call TRBD1 (5 bases). The V and J ends lost 7 bases and 4 bases respectively, with 16 bases between them. The CDR3 length is 14 residues. Germline CDR1 and CDR2: SNHLY and FYNNEI. This CDR3 reads CASTDRQPVYGYTF. CDR3 in DNA: TGTGCCAGCACCGATAGACAGCCAGTCTATGGCTACACCTTC.

This chain links TRBV6-6 with TRBJ2-5; D uncertain. The J call may be mistaken, given a closer DNA end match to TRBJ2-7. Germline V gives CDR1 MNHNY, CDR2 SVGAGI (reference sequence). CDR3 length: 14 amino acids. CDR3 loop: CASSYSQDSYEQYF. CDR3 nucleotide sequence: TGTGCCAGCAGTTACTCGCAGGATTCCTACGAGCAGTACTTC.

This clonotype was seen a few times. The V call is TRBV7-3, the J call TRBJ2-1; D perhaps matches TRBD1 (6 bases). Germline CDR1 is SGHTA and CDR2 is FQGTGA. The ends were cut back, 0 bases at V and 0 bases at J, with 12 bases in the middle. This CDR3 is built from 17 residues. The CDR3 coding sequence is TGTGCCAGCAGCTTAACGTCAACGGACAGCTCCTACAATGAGCAGTTCTTC. It yields the protein CASSLTSTDSSYNEQFF.

This clonotype occurred a few times. Germline is not matched at one junction end, which may reflect a read error. The chain carries TRBV5-6 and TRBJ2-7; D gene unclear. Germline V CDR1 and CDR2: SGHDT, YYEEEE. This CDR3 contains 13 residues. CDR3 protein: CASSLARFYEQYF. The CDR3 nucleotides are TGTGCCAGCAGTTTGGCCAGGTTCTACGAGCAGTACTTC. The complete variable domain, with remaining parts taken from reference TRBV5-6 and TRBJ2-7, reads DAGVTQSPTHLIKTRGQQVTLRCSPKSGHDTVSWYQQALGQGPQFIFQYYEEEERQRGNFPDRFSGHQFPNYSSELNVNALLLGDSALYLCASSLARFYEQYFGPGTRLTVT.

The chain links TRBV2 to TRBJ2-7; maybe TRBD1 (5 bases). CDR3 length: 15 amino acids. V was clipped by 2 bases and J by 2 bases, with 13 bases between them. Germline CDR1 is SNHLY and CDR2 is FYNNEI. The CDR3 protein is CASSEFRAPTYEQYF. The CDR3 nucleotides are TGTGCCAGCAGTGAATTCAGGGCCCCCACCTACGAGCAGTACTTC. The full variable domain, rest sourced from reference TRBV2 and TRBJ2-7, is EPEVTQTPSHQVTQMGQEVILRCVPISNHLYFYWYRQILGQKVEFLVSFYNNEISEKSEIFDDQFSVERPDGSNFTLKIRSTKLEDSAMYFCASSEFRAPTYEQYFGPGTRLTVT.

This clonotype appeared a few times. The chain combines TRBV6-5 with TRBJ2-2; 8 bases match TRBD2. The ends lost 2 bases at V and 5 bases at J; junction bases unmatched: 16. Germline CDR1 reads MNHEY; CDR2 reads SVGAGI. The CDR3 consists of 19 residues. The CDR3 bases are TGTGCCAGCAGTTACCCCCTTGGGACTAGTGGGAGTAGGACCGGGGAGCTGTTTTTT. Amino acids: CASSYPLGTSGSRTGELFF.

This clonotype was seen a handful of times. The V call is TRBV6-2 or TRBV6-3, the J call TRBJ2-7; 10 nucleotides agree with TRBD2. The CDR3 runs 18 residues. Looked up from germline, CDR1 is MNHEY and CDR2 is SVGEGT. Trimming cost V 8 bases and J 2 bases; bases outside gene matches: 18. The CDR3 region is CASYGRVTSGIPTYEQYF. The CDR3 DNA reads as TGTGCCAGCTACGGTCGGGTAACTAGCGGGATCCCCACCTACGAGCAGTACTTC.

The rearrangement links TRBV28 to TRBJ2-7; 7 bases map to TRBD1. This CDR3 comprises 14 residues. CDR1 is MDHEN, CDR2 SYDVKM, per germline. V was clipped by 6 bases and J by 2 bases; unmatched bases: 7. CDR3 sequence reads: CASRITTGAYEQYF. The CDR3 region has the DNA TGTGCCAGCAGAATTACCACAGGGGCCTACGAGCAGTACTTC. The variable domain in full, with the rest retrieved from reference TRBV28 and TRBJ2-7, is DVKVTQSSRYLVKRTGEKVFLECVQDMDHENMFWYRQDPGLGLRLIYFSYDVKMKEKGDIPEGYSVSREKKERFSLILESASTNQTSMYLCASRITTGAYEQYFGPGTRLTVT.

The rearrangement uses TRBV29-1 and TRBJ2-1, with 13 bases lining up with TRBD2. This CDR3 has 17 residues. The J segment lost 8 bases and the V segment lost 4 bases, leaving 14 bases of the junction unmatched. In germline, CDR1 is SQVTM, CDR2 ANQGSEA. The CDR3 reads CSVAGLAGERLWDEQFF. The CDR3, as DNA: TGCAGCGTTGCAGGACTAGCGGGAGAGAGGCTTTGGGATGAGCAGTTCTTC.

This chain joins TRBV5-1 and TRBJ1-1; the D is unclear. Germline V gives CDR1 SGHRS, CDR2 YFSETQ. The V end lost 0 bases, the J end lost 1 base, and 10 bases lay between the germline ends. This CDR3 comprises 15 residues. CDR3 loop: CASSLVAQKNTEAFF. For the CDR3, the DNA is TGCGCCAGCAGCTTGGTGGCTCAAAAGAACACTGAAGCTTTCTTT.

The chain carries TRBV28 and TRBJ1-5; no definite D call. Germline V gene sequence: CDR1 MDHEN, CDR2 SYDVKM. This CDR3 is built from 15 residues. V was shortened by 5 bases and J by 2 bases, with 13 bases between the two germline ends. CDR3 coding DNA: TGTGCCAGCAGTCCCCCCTACGAGGGCAATCAGCCCCAGCATTTT. Translating it yields CASSPPYEGNQPQHF.

The chain joins TRBV29-1 to TRBJ2-1, with 9 bases that match TRBD2. This CDR3 contains 15 residues. The trim removed 6 bases at V and 5 bases at J, leaving 11 bases unmatched. Germline V lookup: CDR1 SQVTM, CDR2 ANQGSEA. The CDR3 reads CSVSPRVAGDNEQFF. CDR3 nucleotides: TGCAGCGTCTCCCCGAGAGTAGCGGGAGACAATGAGCAGTTCTTC.

This clonotype was counted a few times. The V call is TRBV10-3, the J call TRBJ2-6; possibly TRBD1 for D (6 bases). V was shortened by 6 bases and J by 1 base, with 7 bases between the two germline ends. The CDR3 is made up of 14 amino acids. Per germline, CDR1 ENHRY and CDR2 SYGVKD. CDR3 sequence reads: CAISTGSGANVLTF. CDR3 DNA: TGTGCCATCAGCACAGGGTCTGGGGCCAACGTCCTGACTTTC.

This clonotype was recorded a few times. The V gene is TRBV2, the J gene TRBJ2-3; TRBD2 matches at 10 bases. The length of the CDR3 is 16 residues. The J segment lost 3 bases and the V segment lost 3 bases, leaving 6 bases of the junction unmatched. Germline CDR1 and CDR2: SNHLY and FYNNEI. The CDR3 bases are TGTGCCAGCAGTGATTTGGTAGCGGGAGGTACAGATACGCAGTATTTT. This translates into CASSDLVAGGTDTQYF. Complete variable domain (other parts from reference TRBV2 and TRBJ2-3): EPEVTQTPSHQVTQMGQEVILRCVPISNHLYFYWYRQILGQKVEFLVSFYNNEISEKSEIFDDQFSVERPDGSNFTLKIRSTKLEDSAMYFCASSDLVAGGTDTQYFGPGTRLTVL.

The chain uses TRBV7-8 and TRBJ1-1; 8 nucleotides agree with TRBD1. The CDR3 extends over 14 amino acids. J gave up 3 bases and V 2 bases, and 2 bases lay outside the gene matches. Germline V lookup: CDR1 SGHVS, CDR2 FQNEAQ. CDR3 nucleotide sequence: TGTGCCAGCAGCTTAAACAGGGGGTACACTGAAGCTTTCTTT. Encoded protein: CASSLNRGYTEAFF. Full variable domain (outside the CDR3, taken from reference TRBV7-8 and TRBJ1-1): GAGVSQSPRYKVAKRGQDVALRCDPISGHVSLFWYQQALGQGPEFLTYFQNEAQLDKSGLPSDRFFAERPEGSVSTLKIQRTQQEDSAVYLCASSLNRGYTEAFFGQGTRLTVV.

This chain links TRBV28 with TRBJ2-5; D is possibly TRBD1 or TRBD2 (7 bases each). Trimming left V 7 bases short and J 5 bases short, with 26 bases between. CDR1 and CDR2 (germline): MDHEN, SYDVKM. The CDR3 contains 17 residues. The CDR3 here is CASTILGGGGPQETQYF. Written as DNA, the CDR3 is TGTGCCAGCACCATCCTCGGGGGAGGGGGCCCCCAGGAGACCCAGTACTTC. The variable domain in full, completed from reference TRBV28 and TRBJ2-5, reads DVKVTQSSRYLVKRTGEKVFLECVQDMDHENMFWYRQDPGLGLRLIYFSYDVKMKEKGDIPEGYSVSREKKERFSLILESASTNQTSMYLCASTILGGGGPQETQYFGPGTRLLVL.

This clonotype was observed a handful of times. The V gene is TRBV14, the J gene TRBJ2-1; the match to TRBD1 covers 7 bases. The CDR3 length is 16 residues. Germline V gene lookup returns CDR1 SGHDN and CDR2 FVKESK. V lost 5 bases and J lost 4; bases outside the gene matches: 11. CDR3 protein: CASSELGDSIYNEQFF. The CDR3 nucleotides are TGTGCCAGCAGCGAGTTGGGGGACAGCATATACAATGAGCAGTTCTTC.

The chain combines TRBV7-2 with TRBJ2-5, with 8 bases aligning to TRBD2. This CDR3 is built from 18 residues. Trimming removed 5 bases from V and 2 bases from J; junction bases left unmatched: 16. CDR1 and CDR2 from the germline V gene are SGHTA and FQGNSA. The CDR3 nucleotides are TGTGCCAGCAGCCAGGGGTGGGTGGTAGCGGGGAGACAAGAGACCCAGTACTTC. Its protein product is CASSQGWVVAGRQETQYF.

The chain joins TRBV20-1 to TRBJ2-3; TRBD2 matches at 10 bases. Germline assignment: CDR1 DFQATT and CDR2 SNEGSKA (reference sequence). The CDR3 is 19 residues long. Germline trimming cut 3 bases from V and 0 bases from J; bases unmatched to any gene: 15. The CDR3 is CSARGGWSSGGLSTDTQYF. In DNA, the CDR3 is TGCAGTGCTAGGGGGGGTTGGTCTAGCGGGGGCCTTAGCACAGATACGCAGTATTTT.